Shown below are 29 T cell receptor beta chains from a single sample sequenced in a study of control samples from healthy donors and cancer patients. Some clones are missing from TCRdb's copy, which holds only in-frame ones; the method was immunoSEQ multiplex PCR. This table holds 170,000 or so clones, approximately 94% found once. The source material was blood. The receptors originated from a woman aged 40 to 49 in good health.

CDR3 nucleotide sequence: TGTGCCAGCAGCTTAGGACAGGGGGCAGCTTTCTTT. This sequence encodes CASSLGQGAAFF. The chain combines TRBV11-2 with TRBJ1-1; 10 nucleotides align to TRBD1. The trim removed 1 base at V and 10 bases at J, leaving 0 bases unmatched. CDR3 length equals 12 residues. The germline V gene encodes CDR1 SGHAT and CDR2 FQNNGV.

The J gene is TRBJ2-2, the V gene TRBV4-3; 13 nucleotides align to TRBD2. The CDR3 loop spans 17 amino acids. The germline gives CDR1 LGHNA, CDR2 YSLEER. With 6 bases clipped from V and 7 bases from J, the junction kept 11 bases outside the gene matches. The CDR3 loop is CASRPGTSGEGGGELFF. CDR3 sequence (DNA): TGCGCCAGCAGACCTGGGACTAGCGGGGAGGGGGGCGGGGAGCTGTTTTTT.

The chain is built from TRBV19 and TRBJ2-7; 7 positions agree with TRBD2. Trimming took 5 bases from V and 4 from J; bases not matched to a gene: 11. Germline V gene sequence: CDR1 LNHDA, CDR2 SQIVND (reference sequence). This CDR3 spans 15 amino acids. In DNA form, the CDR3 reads TGTGCCAGTAGTCGTGGAGGTGCGGGGGAATACGAGCAGTACTTC. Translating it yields CASSRGGAGEYEQYF.

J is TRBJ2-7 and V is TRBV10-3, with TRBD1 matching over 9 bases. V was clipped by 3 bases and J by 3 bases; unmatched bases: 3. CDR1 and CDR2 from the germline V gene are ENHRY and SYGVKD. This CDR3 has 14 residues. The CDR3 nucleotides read TGTGCCATCAGTGACCTGACAGGGGGCTACGAGCAGTACTTC. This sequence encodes CAISDLTGGYEQYF.

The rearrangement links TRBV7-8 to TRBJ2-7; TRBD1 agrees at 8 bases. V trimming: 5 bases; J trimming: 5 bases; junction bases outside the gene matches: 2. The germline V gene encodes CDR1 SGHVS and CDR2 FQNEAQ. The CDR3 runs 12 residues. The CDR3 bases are TGTGCCAGCAGCAAGGACAGGGACGAGCAGTACTTC. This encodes CASSKDRDEQYF.

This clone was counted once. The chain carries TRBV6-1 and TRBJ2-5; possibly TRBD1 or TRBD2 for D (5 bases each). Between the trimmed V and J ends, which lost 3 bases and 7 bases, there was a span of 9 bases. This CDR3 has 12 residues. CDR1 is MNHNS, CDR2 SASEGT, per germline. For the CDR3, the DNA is TGTGCCAGCAGTGAGGGACGAGGGACCCAGTACTTC. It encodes CASSEGRGTQYF.

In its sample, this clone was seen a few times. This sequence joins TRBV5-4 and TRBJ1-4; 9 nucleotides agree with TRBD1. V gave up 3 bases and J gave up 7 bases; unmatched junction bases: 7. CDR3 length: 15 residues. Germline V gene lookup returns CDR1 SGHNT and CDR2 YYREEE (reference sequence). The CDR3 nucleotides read TGTGCCAGCAGCTACCGACAGGGGGTGGGTGAAAAACTGTTTTTT. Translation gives CASSYRQGVGEKLFF.

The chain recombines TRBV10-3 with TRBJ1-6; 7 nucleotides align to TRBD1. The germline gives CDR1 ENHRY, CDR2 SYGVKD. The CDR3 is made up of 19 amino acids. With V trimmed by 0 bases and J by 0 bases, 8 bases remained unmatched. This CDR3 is CAISESADRLSSYNSPLHF. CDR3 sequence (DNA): TGTGCCATCAGTGAGTCTGCGGACAGGTTGAGCTCCTATAATTCACCCCTCCACTTT.

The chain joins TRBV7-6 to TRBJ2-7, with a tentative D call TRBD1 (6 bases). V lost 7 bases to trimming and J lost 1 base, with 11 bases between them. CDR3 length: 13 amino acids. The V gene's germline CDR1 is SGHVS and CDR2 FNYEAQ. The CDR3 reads CASNEDSSYEQYF. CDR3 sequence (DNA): TGTGCCAGCAATGAGGACAGTTCCTACGAGCAGTACTTC.

CDR3 residues: CASRGLAGGPPDTQYF. For the CDR3, the DNA is TGTGCCAGCAGGGGACTAGCGGGAGGGCCTCCAGATACGCAGTATTTT. V and J are TRBV12-1 and TRBJ2-3; the D call of TRBD2 is as the table states it, not checked on the DNA. TRBV12-1 is designated a pseudogene. The CDR3 loop spans 16 amino acids.

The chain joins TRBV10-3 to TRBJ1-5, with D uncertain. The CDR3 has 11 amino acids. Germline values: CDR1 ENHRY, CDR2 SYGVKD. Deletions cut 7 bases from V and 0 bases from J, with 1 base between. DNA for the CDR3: TGTGCCATCACTAGCAATCAGCCCCAGCATTTT. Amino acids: CAITSNQPQHF.

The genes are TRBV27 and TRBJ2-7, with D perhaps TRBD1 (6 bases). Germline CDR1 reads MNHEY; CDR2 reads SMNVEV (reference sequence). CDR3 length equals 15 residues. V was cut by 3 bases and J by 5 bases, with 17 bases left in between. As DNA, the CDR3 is TGTGCCAGCAGTTTTCATTCCGGGACACTCGACGAGCAGTACTTC. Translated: CASSFHSGTLDEQYF.

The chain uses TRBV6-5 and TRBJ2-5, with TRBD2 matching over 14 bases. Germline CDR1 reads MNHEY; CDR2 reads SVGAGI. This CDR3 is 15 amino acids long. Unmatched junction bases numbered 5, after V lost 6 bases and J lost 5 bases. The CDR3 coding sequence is TGTGCCAGCAGCGGACTAGCGGGAGGAGGTGAGACCCAGTACTTC. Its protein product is CASSGLAGGGETQYF.

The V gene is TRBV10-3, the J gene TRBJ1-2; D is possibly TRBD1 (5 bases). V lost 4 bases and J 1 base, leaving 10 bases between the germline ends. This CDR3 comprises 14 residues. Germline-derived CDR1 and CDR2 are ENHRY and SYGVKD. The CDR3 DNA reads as TGTGCCATCAGTGGGTTGCAGGGTAACTATGGCTACACCTTC. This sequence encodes CAISGLQGNYGYTF.

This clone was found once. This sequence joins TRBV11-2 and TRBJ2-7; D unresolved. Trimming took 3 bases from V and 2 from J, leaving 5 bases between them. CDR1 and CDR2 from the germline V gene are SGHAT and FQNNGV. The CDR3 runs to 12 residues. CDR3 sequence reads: CASSFSTYEQYF. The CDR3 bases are TGTGCCAGCAGCTTTTCTACCTACGAGCAGTACTTC. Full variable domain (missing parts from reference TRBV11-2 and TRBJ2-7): EAGVAQSPRYKIIEKRQSVAFWCNPISGHATLYWYQQILGQGPKLLIQFQNNGVVDDSQLPKDRFSAERLKGVDSTLKIQPAKLEDSAVYLCASSFSTYEQYFGPGTRLTVT.

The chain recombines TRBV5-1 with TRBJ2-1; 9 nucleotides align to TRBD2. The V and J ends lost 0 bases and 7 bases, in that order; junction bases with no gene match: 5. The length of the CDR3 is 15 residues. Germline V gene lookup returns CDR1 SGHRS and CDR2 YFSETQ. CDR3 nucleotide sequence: TGCGCCAGCAGCTTGGTAGCGGGAGTCAGTAATGAGCAGTTCTTC. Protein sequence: CASSLVAGVSNEQFF.

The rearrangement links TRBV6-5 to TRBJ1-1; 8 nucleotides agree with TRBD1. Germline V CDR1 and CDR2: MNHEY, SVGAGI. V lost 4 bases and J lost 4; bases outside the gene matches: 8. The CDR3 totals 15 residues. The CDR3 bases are TGTGCCAGCAGTTCTCCGGGACAGGTAACCACTGAAGCTTTCTTT. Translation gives CASSSPGQVTTEAFF.

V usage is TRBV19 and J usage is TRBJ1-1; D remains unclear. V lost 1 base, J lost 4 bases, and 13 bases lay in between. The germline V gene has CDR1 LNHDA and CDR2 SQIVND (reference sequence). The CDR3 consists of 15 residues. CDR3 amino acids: CASSIGEGVSTEAFF. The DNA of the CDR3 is TGTGCCAGTAGTATAGGGGAGGGCGTCAGCACTGAAGCTTTCTTT.

CDR3 in amino acids: CASSLRGPLNTEAFF. The CDR3 DNA reads as TGTGCCAGCAGCCTAAGGGGACCCTTGAACACTGAAGCTTTCTTT. The rearrangement joins TRBV7-9 to TRBJ1-1; D possibly corresponds to TRBD1 (5 bases). The CDR3 is 15 amino acids. Germline V gene lookup returns CDR1 SEHNR and CDR2 FQNEAQ (reference sequence). Between the trimmed V and J ends, which lost 5 bases and 0 bases, there was a span of 13 bases.

The CDR3 DNA reads as TGTGCCAGCAGCGGGGGGTTGGCCTATGGCTACACCTTC. Translation: CASSGGLAYGYTF. The chain joins TRBV18 to TRBJ1-2, with D possibly TRBD1 on 5 matching bases. The CDR3 spans 13 residues. The V and J ends lost 8 bases and 4 bases respectively, with 14 bases between them. The V gene's germline CDR1 is KGHSH and CDR2 LQKENI.

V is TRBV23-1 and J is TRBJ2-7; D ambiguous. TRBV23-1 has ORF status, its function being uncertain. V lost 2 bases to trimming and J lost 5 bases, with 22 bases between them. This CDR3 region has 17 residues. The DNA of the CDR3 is TGCGCCAGCAGTCAACCCCCTGGACGGGCCGGACGGGACGAGCAGTACTTC. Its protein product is CASSQPPGRAGRDEQYF.

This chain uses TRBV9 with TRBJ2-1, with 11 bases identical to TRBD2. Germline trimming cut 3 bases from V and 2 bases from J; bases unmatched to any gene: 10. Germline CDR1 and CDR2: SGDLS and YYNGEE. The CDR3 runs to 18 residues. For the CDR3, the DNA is TGTGCCAGCAGCGGACGACTGACTAGCGGGACTCCCTACAATGAGCAGTTCTTC. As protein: CASSGRLTSGTPYNEQFF.

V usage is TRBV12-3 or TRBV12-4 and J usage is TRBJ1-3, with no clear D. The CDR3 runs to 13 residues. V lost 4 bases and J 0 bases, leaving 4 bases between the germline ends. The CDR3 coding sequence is TGTGCCAGCAGTTGGAGCTCTGGAAACACCATATATTTT. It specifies CASSWSSGNTIYF.

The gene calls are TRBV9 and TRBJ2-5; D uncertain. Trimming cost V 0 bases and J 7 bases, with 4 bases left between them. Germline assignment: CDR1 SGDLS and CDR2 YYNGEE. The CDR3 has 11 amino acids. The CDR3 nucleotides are TGTGCCAGCAGCGTAGATGGGACCCAGTACTTC. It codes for CASSVDGTQYF. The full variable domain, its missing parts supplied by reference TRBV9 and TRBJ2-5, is DSGVTQTPKHLITATGQRVTLRCSPRSGDLSVYWYQQSLDQGLQFLIQYYNGEERAKGNILERFSAQQFPDLHSELNLSSLELGDSALYFCASSVDGTQYFGPGTRLLVL.

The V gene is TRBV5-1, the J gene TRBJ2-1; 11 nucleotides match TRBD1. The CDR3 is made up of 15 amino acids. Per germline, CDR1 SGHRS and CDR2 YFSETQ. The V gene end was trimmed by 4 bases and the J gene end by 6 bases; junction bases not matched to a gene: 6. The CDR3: CASSPGGTGGNEQFF. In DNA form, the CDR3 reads TGCGCCAGCAGCCCGGGGGGGACAGGGGGCAATGAGCAGTTCTTC. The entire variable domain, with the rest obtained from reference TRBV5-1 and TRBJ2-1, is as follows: KAGVTQTPRYLIKTRGQQVTLSCSPISGHRSVSWYQQTPGQGLQFLFEYFSETQRNKGNFPGRFSGRQFSNSRSEMNVSTLELGDSALYLCASSPGGTGGNEQFFGPGTRLTVL.

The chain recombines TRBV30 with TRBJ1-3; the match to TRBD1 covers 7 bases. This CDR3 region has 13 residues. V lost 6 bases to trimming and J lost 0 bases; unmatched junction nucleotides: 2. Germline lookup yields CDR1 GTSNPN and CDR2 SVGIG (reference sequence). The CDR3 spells CACTGVSGNTIYF. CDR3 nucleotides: TGTGCCTGTACAGGGGTCTCTGGAAACACCATATATTTT.

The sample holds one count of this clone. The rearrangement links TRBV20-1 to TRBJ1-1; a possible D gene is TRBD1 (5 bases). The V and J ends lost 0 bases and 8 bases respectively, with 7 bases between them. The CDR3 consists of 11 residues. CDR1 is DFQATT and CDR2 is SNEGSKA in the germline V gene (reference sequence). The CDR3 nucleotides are TGCAGTGCTAGAGAACCAGGGGAAGCTTTCTTT. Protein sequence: CSAREPGEAFF.

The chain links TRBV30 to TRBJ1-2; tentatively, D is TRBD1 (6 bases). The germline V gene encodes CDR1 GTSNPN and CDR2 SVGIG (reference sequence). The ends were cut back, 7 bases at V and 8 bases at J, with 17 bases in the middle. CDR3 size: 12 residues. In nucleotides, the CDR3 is TGTGCCTCCCGACAGGCCCCGGGGGGCTACACCTTC. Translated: CASRQAPGGYTF. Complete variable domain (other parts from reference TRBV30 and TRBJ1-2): SQTIHQWPATLVQPVGSPLSLECTVEGTSNPNLYWYRQAAGRGLQLLFYSVGIGQISSEVPQNLSASRPQDRQFILSSKKLLLSDSGFYLCASRQAPGGYTFGSGTRLTVV.

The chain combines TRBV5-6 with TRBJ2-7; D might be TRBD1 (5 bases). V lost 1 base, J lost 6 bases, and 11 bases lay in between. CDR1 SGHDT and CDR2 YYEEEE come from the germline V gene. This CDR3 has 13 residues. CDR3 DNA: TGTGCCAGCAGCTTGAACAGGATCGGCGAGCAGTACTTC. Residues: CASSLNRIGEQYF. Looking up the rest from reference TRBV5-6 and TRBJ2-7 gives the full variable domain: DAGVTQSPTHLIKTRGQQVTLRCSPKSGHDTVSWYQQALGQGPQFIFQYYEEEERQRGNFPDRFSGHQFPNYSSELNVNALLLGDSALYLCASSLNRIGEQYFGPGTRLTVT.